This TCR beta chain was obtained from a study of read filtering for tumor transcriptome and immune sequencing. Points from the study as a whole: RNA-seq captured clonotypes less deeply and reliably than IR-seq.

A word on this clonotype: The antigen remains undetermined.

Molecular barcoded adaptors covering alpha/delta and beta/gamma chains were used on roughly 370 ng RNA. TCRdb ran MiXCR on the reads and lists one entry per CDR3 protein. The sample lists about 39,000 distinct CDR3 sequences, roughly 13% seen once, with roughly 6.4% in the top ten. The CDR3 runs 11 residues. Germline-derived CDR1 and CDR2 are DFQATT and SNEGSKA (reference sequence). The sequenced sample was a population of CD138-negative cells sorted from bone marrow. This TCR was sampled from a donor at least 40 years old with multiple myeloma. The chain recombines TRBV20-1 with TRBJ2-5, with D perhaps being TRBD1 or TRBD2 (5 bases each). CDR3 bases: TGCGGAGGACGGGACCGAGAGACCCAGTACTTC. This codes for CGGRDRETQYF.